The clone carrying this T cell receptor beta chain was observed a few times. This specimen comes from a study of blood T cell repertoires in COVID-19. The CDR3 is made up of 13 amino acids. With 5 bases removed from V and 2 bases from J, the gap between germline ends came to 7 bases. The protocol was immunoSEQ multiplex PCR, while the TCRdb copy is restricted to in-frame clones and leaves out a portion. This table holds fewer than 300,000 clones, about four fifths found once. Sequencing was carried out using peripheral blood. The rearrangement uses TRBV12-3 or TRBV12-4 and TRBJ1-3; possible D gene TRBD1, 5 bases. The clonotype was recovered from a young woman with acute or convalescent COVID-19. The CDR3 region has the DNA TGTGCCAGCAGTGACAGTGCTGGAAACACCATATATTTT. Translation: CASSDSAGNTIYF.